The TCR beta chain described here comes from a study of graft-versus-host responses after intestinal transplantation. About the research overall: Every transplant recipient was induced with anti-thymocyte globulin, then maintained on tacrolimus and steroids for 2 to 3 years. Study-wide results and caveats: Levels of circulating GvH clones at their peak were associated with early post-transplant HvG declines. Some patients had graft-donor T cell macrochimerism. In their allografts, the ratios of graft-versus-host to host-versus-graft T cell clones were high. GvH clones were found in recipient marrow; some appeared first in ileum or blood.

Between the trimmed V and J ends, which lost 3 bases and 4 bases, there was a span of 9 bases. This CDR3 has 12 residues. Germline V gene sequence: CDR1 SQVTM, CDR2 ANQGSEA. As to this clone: What it binds is unknown.

Repertoires were generated with immunoSEQ multiplex PCR, while TCRdb's copy carries only in-frame clones and drops some. The profile shows approximately 89,000 clones, around 90% of them singletons. The chain uses TRBV29-1 and TRBJ2-5; D not certain. The sequence was obtained from a human donor who received an intestinal transplant. The specimen was unstimulated CD4+ T cells sorted from spleen or lymph node cells, collected before intestinal transplant. The CDR3 DNA reads as TGCAGCGTTGAGTCTCGCGGAGAGACCCAGTACTTC. This codes for CSVESRGETQYF.